What follows are 5 T cell receptor beta chains derived from one specimen sequenced in a study of identical twins. MiXCR, run by TCRdb on the 5' RACE reads, gives a single entry per CDR3 protein. The repertoire consists of hundreds of thousands of distinct CDR3 sequences, with 18% occurring once and the leading ten covering less than 15%. This sample also appeared in a second study, on T cells expressing NK-cell markers.

The sample comprised PBMCs. The receptors were gathered from a young woman in good health.

The V call is TRBV7-9, the J call TRBJ2-1; maybe TRBD2 (6 bases). V dropped 5 bases and J dropped 1 base, with 15 bases sitting between them. Per germline, CDR1 SEHNR and CDR2 FQNEAQ (reference sequence). The length of the CDR3 is 16 residues. The CDR3 loop reads CASSGRLGGSYNEQFF. In DNA, the CDR3 is TGTGCCAGCAGCGGCCGACTGGGGGGATCCTACAATGAGCAGTTCTTC.

This clonotype was seen a handful of times. The V gene is TRBV15, the J gene TRBJ2-6; the D is unclear. Trimming removed 4 bases at V and 0 bases at J, with 13 bases between. Germline V gene lookup returns CDR1 LNHNV and CDR2 YYDKDF (reference sequence). This CDR3 region has 17 residues. The CDR3 nucleotides are TGTGCCACCAGCACAGTATGGACGGACTCTGGGGCCAACGTCCTGACTTTC. It translates to CATSTVWTDSGANVLTF.

This clonotype has only a few counts. The chain combines TRBV7-2 with TRBJ2-2, with TRBD2 identical over 7 bases. The CDR3 has 14 amino acids. V dropped 4 bases and J dropped 4; count of bases not matched to a gene: 3. The germline V gene encodes CDR1 SGHTA and CDR2 FQGNSA. CDR3 sequence (DNA): TGTGCCAGCAGCTCAGCGGGATTCACCGGGGAGCTGTTTTTT. It codes for CASSSAGFTGELFF. The whole variable domain, remainder taken from reference TRBV7-2 and TRBJ2-2, is GAGVSQSPSNKVTEKGKDVELRCDPISGHTALYWYRQSLGQGLEFLIYFQGNSAPDKSGLPSDRFSAERTGGSVSTLTIQRTQQEDSAVYLCASSSAGFTGELFFGEGSRLTVL.

This clonotype showed up just a few times. V usage is TRBV6-2 or TRBV6-3 and J usage is TRBJ2-1; tentatively, D is TRBD2 (5 bases). The CDR3 is made up of 13 amino acids. Germline values: CDR1 MNHEY, CDR2 SVGEGT. V was clipped by 0 bases and J by 7 bases, with 7 bases between them. The CDR3 reads CASSYSAENEQFF. Here the CDR3 DNA reads TGTGCCAGCAGTTACTCAGCGGAAAATGAGCAGTTCTTC.

This clonotype has a handful of counts. For the CDR3, the DNA is TGTGCCAGCAGCCAAGATTTAGGGACAGGGTTTGCCAATGAGCAGTTCTTC. It is translated as CASSQDLGTGFANEQFF. The chain couples TRBV14 to TRBJ2-1; TRBD1 aligns across 9 bases. Germline V gene lookup returns CDR1 SGHDN and CDR2 FVKESK. V was pared by 0 bases and J by 6 bases, with 9 bases of the junction left unmatched. The CDR3 runs to 17 residues.